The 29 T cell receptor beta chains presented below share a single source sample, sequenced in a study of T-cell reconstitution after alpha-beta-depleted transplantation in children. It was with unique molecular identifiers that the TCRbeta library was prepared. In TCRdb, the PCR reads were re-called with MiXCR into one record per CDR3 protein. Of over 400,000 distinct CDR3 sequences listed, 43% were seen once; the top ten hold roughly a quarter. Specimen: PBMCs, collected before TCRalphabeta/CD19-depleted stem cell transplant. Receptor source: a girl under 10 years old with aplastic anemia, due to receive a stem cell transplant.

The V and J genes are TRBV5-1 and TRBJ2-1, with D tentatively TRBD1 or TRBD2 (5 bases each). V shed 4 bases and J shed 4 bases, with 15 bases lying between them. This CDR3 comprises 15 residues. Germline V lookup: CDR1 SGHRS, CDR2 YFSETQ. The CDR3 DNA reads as TGCGCCAGCAGCCCACTAGGGGACCATTACAATGAGCAGTTCTTC. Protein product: CASSPLGDHYNEQFF.

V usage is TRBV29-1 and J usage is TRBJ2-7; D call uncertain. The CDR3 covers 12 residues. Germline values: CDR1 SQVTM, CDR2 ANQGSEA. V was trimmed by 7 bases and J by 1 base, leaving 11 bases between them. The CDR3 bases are TGCAGCGGGGGTGCTGGATCCTACGAGCAGTACTTC. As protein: CSGGAGSYEQYF.

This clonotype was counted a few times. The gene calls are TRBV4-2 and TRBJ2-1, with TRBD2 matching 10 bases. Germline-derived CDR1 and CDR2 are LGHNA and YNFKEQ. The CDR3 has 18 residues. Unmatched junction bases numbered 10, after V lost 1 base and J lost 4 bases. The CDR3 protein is CASSQVSSGSKYYNEQFF. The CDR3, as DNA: TGTGCCAGCAGCCAAGTGTCTAGCGGGAGTAAGTATTACAATGAGCAGTTCTTC.

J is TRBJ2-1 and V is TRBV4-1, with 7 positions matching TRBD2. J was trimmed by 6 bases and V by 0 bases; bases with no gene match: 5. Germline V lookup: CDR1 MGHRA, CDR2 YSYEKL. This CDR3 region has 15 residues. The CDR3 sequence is CASSQDRLASNEQFF. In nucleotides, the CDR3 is TGCGCCAGCAGCCAAGATAGACTAGCAAGCAATGAGCAGTTCTTC.

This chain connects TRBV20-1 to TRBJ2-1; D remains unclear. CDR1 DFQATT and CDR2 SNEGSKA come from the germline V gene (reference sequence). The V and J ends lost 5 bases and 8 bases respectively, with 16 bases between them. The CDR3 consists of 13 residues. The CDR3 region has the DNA TGCAGTGCTCCCTCCCTAGTTGTTGATGAGCAGTTCTTC. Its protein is CSAPSLVVDEQFF.

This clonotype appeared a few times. DNA for the CDR3: TGTGCCAGCAGCTTAAATGGGGGTGCCACCGGGGAGCTGTTTTTT. Translated, it gives CASSLNGGATGELFF. The chain uses TRBV11-3 and TRBJ2-2; the D gene could be TRBD1 or TRBD2 (5 bases each). CDR1 and CDR2 from the germline V gene are SGHNT and YENEEA. V was cut by 2 bases and J by 4 bases, with 11 bases left in between. The CDR3 consists of 15 residues. Using reference TRBV11-3 and TRBJ2-2 for the parts outside the CDR3, the full variable domain is EAGVVQSPRYKIIEKKQPVAFWCNPISGHNTLYWYLQNLGQGPELLIRYENEEAVDDSQLPKDRFSAERLKGVDSTLKIQPAELGDSAVYLCASSLNGGATGELFFGEGSRLTVL.

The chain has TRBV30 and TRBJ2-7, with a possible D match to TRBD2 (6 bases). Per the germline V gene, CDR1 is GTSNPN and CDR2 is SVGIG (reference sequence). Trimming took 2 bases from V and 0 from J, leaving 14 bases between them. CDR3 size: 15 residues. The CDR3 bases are TGTGCCTGGAGTCTTGGGGGGTCCACCTCCTACGAGCAGTACTTC. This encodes CAWSLGGSTSYEQYF.

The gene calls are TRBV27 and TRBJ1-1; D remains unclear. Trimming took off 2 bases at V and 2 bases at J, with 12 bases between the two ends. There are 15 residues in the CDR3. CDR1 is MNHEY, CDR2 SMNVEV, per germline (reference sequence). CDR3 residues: CASSLGQAANTEAFF. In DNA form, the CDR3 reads TGTGCCAGCAGTTTAGGGCAGGCGGCCAACACTGAAGCTTTCTTT.

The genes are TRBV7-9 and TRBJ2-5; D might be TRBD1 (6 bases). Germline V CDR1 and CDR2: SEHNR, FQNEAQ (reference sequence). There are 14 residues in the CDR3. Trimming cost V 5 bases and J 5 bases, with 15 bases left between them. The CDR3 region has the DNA TGTGCCAGCAGCACCCGGACAGCGGCGGAGACCCAGTACTTC. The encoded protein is CASSTRTAAETQYF.

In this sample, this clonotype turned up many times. CDR3 region: CSASPGTGFEKLFF. CDR3 sequence (DNA): TGCAGTGCTAGCCCTGGGACTGGGTTTGAAAAACTGTTTTTT. The chain is built from TRBV20-1 and TRBJ1-4, with a tentative D call TRBD1 (5 bases). V lost 3 bases and J 7 bases, leaving 15 bases between the germline ends. The germline CDR1 and CDR2 sequences are DFQATT and SNEGSKA (reference sequence). This CDR3 has 14 residues.

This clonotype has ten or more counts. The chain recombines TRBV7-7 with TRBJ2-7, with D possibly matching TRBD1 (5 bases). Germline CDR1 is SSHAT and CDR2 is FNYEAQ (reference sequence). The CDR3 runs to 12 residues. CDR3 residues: CASPQGSYEQYF. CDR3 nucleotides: TGTGCTAGCCCGCAGGGCTCCTACGAGCAGTACTTC.

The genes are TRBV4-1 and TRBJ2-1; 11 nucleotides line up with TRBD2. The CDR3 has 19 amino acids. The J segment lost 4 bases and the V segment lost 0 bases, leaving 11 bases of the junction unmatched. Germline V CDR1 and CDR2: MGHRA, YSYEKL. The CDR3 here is CASSQDRAPGLAAYNEQFF. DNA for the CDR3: TGCGCCAGCAGCCAAGATCGAGCGCCGGGACTAGCGGCTTACAATGAGCAGTTCTTC.

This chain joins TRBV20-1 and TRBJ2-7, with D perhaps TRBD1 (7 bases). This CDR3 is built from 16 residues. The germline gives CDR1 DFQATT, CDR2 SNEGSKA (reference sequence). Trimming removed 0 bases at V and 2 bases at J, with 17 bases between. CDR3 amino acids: CSARDNGRGTPYEQYF. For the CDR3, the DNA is TGCAGTGCTAGAGATAATGGCAGGGGGACTCCCTACGAGCAGTACTTC.

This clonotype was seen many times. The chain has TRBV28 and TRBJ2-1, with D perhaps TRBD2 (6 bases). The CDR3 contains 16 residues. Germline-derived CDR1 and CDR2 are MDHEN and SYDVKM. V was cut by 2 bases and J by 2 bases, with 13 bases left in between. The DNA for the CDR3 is TGTGCCAGCAGTTTAATACATCCGGGGGCCTACAATGAGCAGTTCTTC. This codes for CASSLIHPGAYNEQFF.

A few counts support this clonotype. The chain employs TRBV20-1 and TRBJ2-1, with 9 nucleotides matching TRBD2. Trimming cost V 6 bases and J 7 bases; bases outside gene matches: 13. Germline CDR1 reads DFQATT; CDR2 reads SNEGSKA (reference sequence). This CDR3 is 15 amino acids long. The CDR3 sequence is CSAAPGTSRINEQFF. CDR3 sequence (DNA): TGCAGTGCCGCTCCCGGGACTAGCCGAATTAATGAGCAGTTCTTC.

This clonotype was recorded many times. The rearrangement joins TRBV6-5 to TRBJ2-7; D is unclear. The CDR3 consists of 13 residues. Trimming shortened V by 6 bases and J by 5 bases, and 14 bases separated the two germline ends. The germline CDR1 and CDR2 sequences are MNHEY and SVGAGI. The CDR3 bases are TGTGCCAGCAGCCACCACTCCGGTGACGAGCAGTACTTC. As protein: CASSHHSGDEQYF.

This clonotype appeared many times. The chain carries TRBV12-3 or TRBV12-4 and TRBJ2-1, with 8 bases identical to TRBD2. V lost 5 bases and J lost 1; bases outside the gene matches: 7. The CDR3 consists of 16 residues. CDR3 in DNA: TGTGCCAGCAGTGCCGGACTAGCATGGTCCTACAATGAGCAGTTCTTC. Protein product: CASSAGLAWSYNEQFF.

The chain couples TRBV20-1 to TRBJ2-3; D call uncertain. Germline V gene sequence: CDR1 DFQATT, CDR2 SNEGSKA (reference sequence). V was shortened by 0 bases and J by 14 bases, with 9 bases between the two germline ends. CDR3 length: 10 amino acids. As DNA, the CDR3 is TGCAGTGCTAGAGATTCCCCCCCGTATTTT. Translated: CSARDSPPYF.

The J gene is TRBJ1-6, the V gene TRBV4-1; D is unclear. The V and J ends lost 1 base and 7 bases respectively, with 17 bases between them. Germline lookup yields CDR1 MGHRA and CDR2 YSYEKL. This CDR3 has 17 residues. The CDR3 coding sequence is TGCGCCAGCAGCCAAGTCGACATGGGGTTTAGGAATTCACCCCTCCACTTT. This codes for CASSQVDMGFRNSPLHF.

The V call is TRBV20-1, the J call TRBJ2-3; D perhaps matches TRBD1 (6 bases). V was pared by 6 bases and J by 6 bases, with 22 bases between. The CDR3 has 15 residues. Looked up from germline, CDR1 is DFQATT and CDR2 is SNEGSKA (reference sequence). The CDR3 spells CSARTGFGGVDTQYF. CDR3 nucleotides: TGCAGTGCGAGAACAGGGTTTGGTGGGGTGGATACGCAGTATTTT.

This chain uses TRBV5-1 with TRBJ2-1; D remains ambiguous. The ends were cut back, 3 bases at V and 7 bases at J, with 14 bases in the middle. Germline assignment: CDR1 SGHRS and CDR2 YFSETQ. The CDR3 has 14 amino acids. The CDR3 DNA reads TGCGCCAGCAGCTCGGATGGCAGAACTAATGAGCAGTTCTTC. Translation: CASSSDGRTNEQFF.

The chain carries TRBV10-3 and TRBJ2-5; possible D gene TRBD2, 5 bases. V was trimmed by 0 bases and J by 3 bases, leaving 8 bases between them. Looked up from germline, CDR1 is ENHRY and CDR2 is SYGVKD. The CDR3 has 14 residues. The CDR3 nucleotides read TGTGCCATCAGTGAGTCAGGAGCGGAAGAGACCCAGTACTTC. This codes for CAISESGAEETQYF.

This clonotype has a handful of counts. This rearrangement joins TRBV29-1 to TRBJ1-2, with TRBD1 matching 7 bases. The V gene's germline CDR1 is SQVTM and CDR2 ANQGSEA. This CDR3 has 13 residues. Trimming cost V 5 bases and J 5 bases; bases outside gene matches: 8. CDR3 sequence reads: CSVREGAGYGYTF. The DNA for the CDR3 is TGCAGCGTTCGAGAGGGGGCGGGTTATGGCTACACCTTC.

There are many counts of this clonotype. CDR3 nucleotide sequence: TGTGCCAGCAGCTCGGACAGGGGCTACGAGCAGTACTTC. Protein product: CASSSDRGYEQYF. This chain links TRBV7-2 with TRBJ2-7, with 9 positions matching TRBD1. V was pared by 4 bases and J by 3 bases, with 1 base of the junction left unmatched. The CDR3 runs 13 residues. CDR1 and CDR2 (germline): SGHTA, FQGNSA.

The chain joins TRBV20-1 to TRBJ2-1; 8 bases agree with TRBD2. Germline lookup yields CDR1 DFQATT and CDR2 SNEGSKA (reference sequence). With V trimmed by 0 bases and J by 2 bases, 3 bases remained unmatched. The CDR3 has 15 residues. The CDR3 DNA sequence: TGCAGTGCTAGAGATAAACTAGCGGCCTACAATGAGCAGTTCTTC. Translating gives CSARDKLAAYNEQFF.

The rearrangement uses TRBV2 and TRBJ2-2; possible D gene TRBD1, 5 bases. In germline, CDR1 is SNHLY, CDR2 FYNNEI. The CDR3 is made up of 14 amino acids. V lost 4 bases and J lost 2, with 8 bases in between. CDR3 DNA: TGTGCCAGCAGTGCGCAGGGTAACACCGGGGAGCTGTTTTTT. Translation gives CASSAQGNTGELFF.

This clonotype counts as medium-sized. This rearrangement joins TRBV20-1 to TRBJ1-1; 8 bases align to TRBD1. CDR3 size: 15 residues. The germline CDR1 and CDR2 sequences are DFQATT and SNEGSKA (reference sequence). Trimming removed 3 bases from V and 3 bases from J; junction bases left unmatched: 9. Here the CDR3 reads CSARQGASGDTEAFF. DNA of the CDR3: TGCAGTGCTAGGCAGGGGGCGTCTGGGGACACTGAAGCTTTCTTT.

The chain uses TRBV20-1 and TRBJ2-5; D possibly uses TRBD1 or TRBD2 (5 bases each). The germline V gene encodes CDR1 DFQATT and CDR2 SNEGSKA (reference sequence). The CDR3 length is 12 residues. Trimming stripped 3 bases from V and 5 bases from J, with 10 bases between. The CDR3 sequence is CSASGAGETQYF. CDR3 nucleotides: TGCAGTGCTAGCGGGGCTGGGGAGACCCAGTACTTC.

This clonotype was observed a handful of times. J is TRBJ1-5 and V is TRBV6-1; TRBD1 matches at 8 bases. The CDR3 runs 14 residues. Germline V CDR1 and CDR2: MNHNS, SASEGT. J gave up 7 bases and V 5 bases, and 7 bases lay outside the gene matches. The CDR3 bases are TGTGCCAGCAGTCCACAGGGGGGCGGCCAGCCCCAGCATTTT. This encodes CASSPQGGGQPQHF.